This T cell receptor beta chain comes out of a study of T-cell memory formation after mild COVID-19. 5'RACE primed from the constant segment yielded TCR alpha and TCR beta cDNA libraries bearing sample barcodes and UMIs. TCRdb independently ran MiXCR on the 5' RACE reads; one entry per CDR3 protein. The sample shows 310,000 or so distinct CDR3 sequences, roughly 15% of them seen only once. About this clonotype: Antigen unknown.

This CDR3 has 16 amino acids. Looked up from germline, CDR1 is MNHEY and CDR2 is SVGAGI. Deletions cut 0 bases from V and 1 base from J, with 12 bases between. Study outcomes and limitations: Some clones that responded turned up in pre-infection memory, which suggests that cross-reactive memory joined in. Whether day 37 second-wave clones are SARS-CoV-2-specific was not confirmed. Shrinking CD4+ clones were chiefly CM and EM; CD8+ ones were chiefly EMRA.

The receptor was derived from a man aged 18-30 years who had mild COVID-19 (a few samples of this study predate the infection). Cell type and time point are not known. This sequence joins TRBV6-5 and TRBJ2-5; D gene uncertain. The sample consisted of PBMCs or a T cell subset sorted from them (not recorded which). The CDR3 loop reads CASSYSVGYLQETQYF. The DNA of the CDR3 is TGTGCCAGCAGTTACTCTGTGGGCTACCTCCAAGAGACCCAGTACTTC.